This T cell receptor beta chain emerged from a study of T cells after yellow fever vaccination. Germline loops: CDR1 LNHDA, CDR2 SQIVND (reference sequence). J gave up 4 bases and V 4 bases, and 7 bases lay outside the gene matches. The CDR3 runs 15 residues. Study-wide results and caveats: Abundant contaminating clonotypes from the bulk population could appear in FACS-sorted repertoires.

TCRdb independently ran MiXCR on the 5' RACE reads; one entry per CDR3 protein. Of hundreds of thousands of distinct CDR3 sequences in the sample, about 12% were seen once. Comment on this clonotype: The antigen is unknown.

The sample was PBMCs, taken on the day of the yellow fever booster vaccination. The receptor was derived from a man younger than 40 who received the YFV17D yellow fever vaccine. The rearrangement uses TRBV19 and TRBJ2-1, with TRBD2 matching 7 bases. The CDR3 coding sequence is TGTGCCAGTAGTAACGGACTAGAGCCTTACAATGAGCAGTTCTTC. As protein: CASSNGLEPYNEQFF.